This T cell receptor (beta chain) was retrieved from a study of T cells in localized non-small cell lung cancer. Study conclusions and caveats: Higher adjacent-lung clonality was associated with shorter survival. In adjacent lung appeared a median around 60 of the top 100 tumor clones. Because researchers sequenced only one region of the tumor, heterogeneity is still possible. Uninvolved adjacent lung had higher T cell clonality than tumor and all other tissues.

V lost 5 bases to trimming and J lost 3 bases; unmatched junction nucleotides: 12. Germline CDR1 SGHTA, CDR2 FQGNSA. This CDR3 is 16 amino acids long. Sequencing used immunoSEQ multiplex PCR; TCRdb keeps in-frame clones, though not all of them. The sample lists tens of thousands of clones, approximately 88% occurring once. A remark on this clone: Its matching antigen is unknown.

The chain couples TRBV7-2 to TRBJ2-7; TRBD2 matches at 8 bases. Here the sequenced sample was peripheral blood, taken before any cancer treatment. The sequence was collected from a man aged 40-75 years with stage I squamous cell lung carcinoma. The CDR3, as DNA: TGTGCCAGCAGCCCCCGCGGGGTAGCGGGGTTCTACGAGCAGTACTTC. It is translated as CASSPRGVAGFYEQYF.